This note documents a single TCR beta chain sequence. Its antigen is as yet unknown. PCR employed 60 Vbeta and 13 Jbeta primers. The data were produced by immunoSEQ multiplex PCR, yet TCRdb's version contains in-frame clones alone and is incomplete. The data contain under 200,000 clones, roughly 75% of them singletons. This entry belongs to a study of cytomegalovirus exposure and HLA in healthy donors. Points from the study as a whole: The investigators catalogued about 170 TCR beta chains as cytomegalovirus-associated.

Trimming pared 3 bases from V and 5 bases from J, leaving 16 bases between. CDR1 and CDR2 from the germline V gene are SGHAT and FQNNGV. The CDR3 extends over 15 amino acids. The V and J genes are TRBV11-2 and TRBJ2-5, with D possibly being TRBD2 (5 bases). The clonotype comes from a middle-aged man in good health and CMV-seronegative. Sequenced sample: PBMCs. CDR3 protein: CASSLNPGFGETQYF. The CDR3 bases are TGTGCCAGCAGCTTGAATCCGGGGTTCGGGGAGACCCAGTACTTC.